The present TCR beta chain was sequenced within a study of blood T cell repertoires in COVID-19. CDR3 size: 18 residues. Trimming pared 0 bases from V and 0 bases from J, leaving 15 bases between. Germline loops: CDR1 SGHNT, CDR2 YENEEA. Only in-frame clones appear in the TCRdb table, and some are missing; sequencing was by immunoSEQ multiplex PCR. Among about 480,000 clones, 89% were seen once, and the ten largest hold approximately 0.9%. The TCR was taken from a young man with COVID-19, enrolled during active disease. V is TRBV11-3 and J is TRBJ2-1; D possibly corresponds to TRBD2 (5 bases). The sequenced sample consisted of peripheral blood. CDR3 nucleotides: TGTGCCAGCAGCTTAGATGATTGGGAGCTGAGCTCCTACAATGAGCAGTTCTTC. Its protein is CASSLDDWELSSYNEQFF. The full variable domain, with the rest looked up from reference TRBV11-3 and TRBJ2-1, is EAGVVQSPRYKIIEKKQPVAFWCNPISGHNTLYWYLQNLGQGPELLIRYENEEAVDDSQLPKDRFSAERLKGVDSTLKIQPAELGDSAVYLCASSLDDWELSSYNEQFFGPGTRLTVL.